This T cell receptor (beta chain) emerged from a study of beta chain features in type 1 diabetes. Findings and caveats of the study: Shortening of TCRB CDR3s, moderate but significant, appeared in all four CD4+ subsets of Type 1 diabetes patients.

This CDR3 is built from 11 residues. Per germline, CDR1 DFQATT and CDR2 SNEGSKA (reference sequence). Trimming took 3 bases from V and 6 from J; bases not matched to a gene: 0. Sorted populations all exceeded 98% purity. Expressed TCRB transcripts were sequenced after all isolated RNA was converted to cDNA. Assay used: immunoSEQ multiplex PCR; TCRdb lists only in-frame clones, some missing. The sample records about 650,000 clones, 9.5% to 15% being singletons. This clone was recorded a few times. Its target is not known. Sequencing was done on a sample of naive CD4+ T cells from blood. The rearrangement joins TRBV20-1 to TRBJ2-7; 9 bases map to TRBD1. The TCR sequence derives from a man aged 25 to 45 with type 1 diabetes. The CDR3 spells CSARTGGEQYF. CDR3 DNA: TGCAGTGCTAGGACAGGGGGCGAGCAGTACTTC.